Reported below is one T cell receptor beta chain. The antigen it recognizes is unknown. The data originate from a study of T cells expressing NK-cell markers (TCRdb year 2020). In terms of the full investigation: In sorted CD3+CD56+NKG2C+, CD3+CD56+NKG2C- and CD3+CD56-NKG2C+ T-cell subsets from several donors, TCR beta-chain repertoires were profiled. Sequencing of the libraries produced 2 x 150 bp reads on Illumina HiSeq 2000/2500, MiSeq or NextSeq. All eight donors whose samples were sequenced were randomly selected healthy volunteers, three of them men and five women. Of the eight sequenced donors, seven were found to be HCMV-seropositive and one was found to be HCMV-seronegative.

The sample was run on an Illumina HiSeq 2000. The TCR beta cDNA libraries were made using 5'RACE template switching, a step that added both a universal primer site and unique molecular identifiers. cDNA synthesis was primed from the TCR beta constant segment and was followed by two successive PCR amplification steps. Per the original workflow: MIGEC was used to demultiplex reads and group reads by UMI, and MiTCR was used to assemble and quantify clonotypes. To remove erroneous sequences, TCR cDNA sequences were retained only when supported by two or more reads. The tcR package was used for downstream repertoire analysis, with clonotypes matched between fractions based on CDR3 nucleotide sequence plus V segment. Antigen specificity was annotated against VDJdb with VDJmatch, allowing one amino acid substitution in CDR3. TCRdb reprocessed the reads and provides one entry for every CDR3 protein sequence; no DNA is given. TCRdb, not the authors, supplied the V and J calls. This sample's table has entries for approximately 440,000 distinct CDR3 sequences. The top ten clones comprise around 1.4% of the sample.

HCMV serostatus was determined by detecting HCMV-specific IgG in serum with a commercial ELISA kit. Ficoll density gradient centrifugation was used to isolate peripheral blood mononuclear cells from blood. Per the germline V gene (reference sequence), DFQATT is the CDR1 and SNEGSKA is the CDR2. There are 17 amino acids in the CDR3, from cysteine to phenylalanine inclusive. Only the protein sequence is given. Points the paper makes about the study in general: It remained unclear whether the expanded NKG2C-expressing T cell clones were specific for HCMV antigens. In six or seven donors, the dominant CD3+CD56+NKG2C+ clonotypes ranked among the top 10 CD8+ clonotypes, making up 1.0-7.0% of CD8+ T cells. Those dominant clonotypes were again the most abundant among CD3+CD56-NKG2C+ cells in a few donors, at roughly 28.3-60.1%.

The chain employs TRBV20-1 and TRBJ2-1; TCRdb returns TRBD1, unconfirmable since there is no DNA. Material: blood T cells: a sorted CD56 or NKG2C T cell subset, CD4+ or CD8+ T cells, or bulk PBMC T cells (not recorded which). The receptor's source is a woman between 50 and 59 years old in good health. Donor details come from another sample of the same person, matched by shared clones. For the CDR3, the sequence is CSAREGGWTGEIDEQFF.